This passage covers 4 T cell receptor beta chains from one sample sequenced in a study of cytomegalovirus exposure and HLA in healthy donors. PCR primers comprised 60 Vbeta and 13 Jbeta primers. Data came from immunoSEQ multiplex PCR; TCRdb stores just in-frame clones and leaves some out. The profile shows roughly 120,000 clones, 69% of them singletons. Sequencing was performed on PBMCs. Source of these receptors: a woman in her sixties or seventies in good health and CMV-seropositive.

The J gene is TRBJ2-1, the V gene TRBV9, with D possibly TRBD1 on 7 matching bases. Germline lookup yields CDR1 SGDLS and CDR2 YYNGEE. The CDR3 runs to 14 residues. V was shortened by 3 bases and J by 8 bases, with 15 bases between the two germline ends. DNA for the CDR3: TGTGCCAGCAGCGGGGGGGACAGTTGGGATGAGCAGTTCTTC. Its translation is CASSGGDSWDEQFF.

The chain joins TRBV7-2 to TRBJ1-5; 7 bases match TRBD1. This CDR3 spans 15 amino acids. Germline V CDR1 and CDR2: SGHTA, FQGNSA. Germline trimming cut 2 bases from V and 7 bases from J; bases unmatched to any gene: 8. CDR3 DNA: TGTGCCAGCAGCTTAACCCGGGACAGCGAGCAGCCCCAGCATTTT. This gives the protein CASSLTRDSEQPQHF.

V and J are TRBV19 and TRBJ2-1, with TRBD2 matching over 7 bases. Looked up from germline, CDR1 is LNHDA and CDR2 is SQIVND (reference sequence). With 2 bases clipped from V and 5 bases from J, the junction kept 6 bases outside the gene matches. This CDR3 comprises 15 residues. The CDR3 loop reads CASSILSSGNNEQFF. CDR3 nucleotides: TGTGCCAGTAGTATACTCTCTAGCGGAAACAATGAGCAGTTCTTC.

The chain links TRBV6-1 to TRBJ2-7; perhaps TRBD1 as D (6 bases). The CDR3 has 12 amino acids. CDR1 is MNHNS and CDR2 is SASEGT in the germline V gene. Trimming removed 7 bases at V and 4 bases at J, with 11 bases between. CDR3 DNA sequence: TGTGCCAGCATCCAGGACAGATACGAGCAGTACTTC. Translation: CASIQDRYEQYF.